A selection of T cell receptor beta chains follows, all from one sample in a study of T-cell reconstitution after alpha-beta-depleted transplantation in children. A single record per CDR3 protein comes from TCRdb applying MiXCR to the PCR reads. The profile covers some 200,000 distinct CDR3 sequences, with roughly 15% appearing a single time and over 10% taken by the ten largest. The sample in question was PBMCs from the stem cell graft donor, obtained from the stem cell graft. These receptors all stem from a human donor who donated a stem cell graft to a child with acute lymphoblastic leukemia. Both conserved end residues are part of each CDR3. A D gene is named only where the DNA matches it firmly. The listing skips clone size in some rows; elsewhere it reads once, few, many or a size class.

-	-	TRBV20-1	TRBJ2-7	TGCAGTGCTACCCCGACAACTAACTCCTACGAGCAGTACTTC	CSATPTTNSYEQYF
-	-	TRBV20-1	TRBJ1-3	TGCAGTGCTAGAGGGGTCAGGGGTATTCCTGGAAACACCATATATTTT	CSARGVRGIPGNTIYF
many	-	TRBV25-1	TRBJ2-7	TGTGCCAGCAGTGAATTGGGGACCGGTCTGTACGAGCAGTACTTC	CASSELGTGLYEQYF
-	-	TRBV5-1	TRBJ2-5	TGCGCCAGCAGCTTTGGGAGAAAAGAGACCCAGTACTTC	CASSFGRKETQYF
many	-	TRBV12-3/TRBV12-4	TRBJ1-2	TGTGCCAGCAGTAACCGGGACGGTGGGATTATGGTGGGAAGCTACACCTTC	CASSNRDGGIMVGSYTF
-	-	TRBV6-1	TRBJ2-1	TGTGCCAGCAGCAGACAGGGTACTAGCGTGACTGAGCAGTTCTTC	CASSRQGTSVTEQFF
-	TRBD2	TRBV18	TRBJ2-4	TGTGCCAGCTCACCACCTGTCGGGCTAGCGGGAGGCCATCAGTACTTC	CASSPPVGLAGGHQYF
many	TRBD2	TRBV11-2	TRBJ2-3	TGTGCCAGCAGCAAAAGCGGGAGAAGGGCAGATACGCAGTATTTT	CASSKSGRRADTQYF
-	TRBD2	TRBV20-1	TRBJ2-1	TGCAGTGCTAGTCATTCTAGCGGGAGGAACAATGAGCAGTTCTTC	CSASHSSGRNNEQFF
many	-	TRBV15	TRBJ2-2	TGTGCCACCAGCAGAGATTCGGGTTACGGGGAGCTGTTTTTT	CATSRDSGYGELFF
-	-	TRBV12-3/TRBV12-4	TRBJ1-1	TGTGCCAGCAATCCACTGGCCGGGGCCACTGAAGCTTTCTTT	CASNPLAGATEAFF
few	-	TRBV6-1	TRBJ1-2	TGTGCCAGCAGTGAAGCGTTCTACGGCTACACCTTC	CASSEAFYGYTF
many	TRBD1	TRBV11-3	TRBJ2-1	TGTGCCAGCAGCGCGGGGACAGGGGTAGAAAGCGAGCAGTTCTTC	CASSAGTGVESEQFF
many	-	TRBV12-3/TRBV12-4	TRBJ2-7	TGTGCCAGCAGTAAAGGACAAAGCTACGAGCAGTACTTC	CASSKGQSYEQYF
many	TRBD2	TRBV27	TRBJ2-5	TGTGCCAGCAGTCTCTCGCGGGGGGCGAGGGAGACCCAGTACTTC	CASSLSRGARETQYF
many	-	TRBV29-1	TRBJ2-2	TGCAGCGTTGAAGGCCAACTGAACACCGGGGAGCTGTTTTTT	CSVEGQLNTGELFF
many	-	TRBV29-1	TRBJ1-5	TGCAGCGTCGCGACGGGGAACAATCAGCCCCAGCATTTT	CSVATGNNQPQHF
many	-	TRBV2	TRBJ2-5	TGTGCCAGCAGTGGCCGGGACTCACGCGGGGAGACCCAGTACTTC	CASSGRDSRGETQYF
many	-	TRBV20-1	TRBJ1-2	TGCAGTGCAGCGATTAACAGGGACTACTATGGCTACACCTTC	CSAAINRDYYGYTF
many	-	TRBV29-1	TRBJ2-7	TGCAGCGTTGAAGTTCCGCGGGCCAGCTCCTACGAGCAGTACTTC	CSVEVPRASSYEQYF